A selection of T cell receptor beta chains follows, all from one sample in a study of vaccination and CD4 T cells after COVID-19. TCRdb reprocessed the PCR reads with MiXCR, giving one entry per CDR3 protein. The sample records around 11,000 distinct CDR3 sequences, more than 65% being singletons. Antigens of these TCRs are unknown. The specimen sequenced was CD4+ T cells from blood, cultured in vitro. These receptors were collected from a human donor who had recovered from COVID-19. Both conserved end residues are part of each CDR3. A D gene is named only where the DNA matches it firmly. Expanded clones get a size class; other rows say once, few or many, or leave the size out.

V gene: TRBV2
D gene: TRBD1
clone size: NA
J gene: TRBJ1-5
CDR3 DNA: TGTGCCAGCAGAGCGGACAGGGATGGGTATCAGCCCCAGCATTTT
CDR3 protein: CASRADRDGYQPQHF

V gene: TRBV6-1
D gene: NA
clone size: NA
J gene: TRBJ2-5
CDR3 DNA: TGTGCCAGCAGGCGTGGGAGAGAAATAATCCAAGAGACCCAGTACTTC
CDR3 protein: CASRRGREIIQETQYF

V gene: TRBV6-2/TRBV6-3
D gene: TRBD2
clone size: NA
J gene: TRBJ2-7
CDR3 DNA: TGTGCCAGCAGTTATACGGGACTAGCTGGCGAGCAGTACTTC
CDR3 protein: CASSYTGLAGEQYF

V gene: TRBV6-5
D gene: NA
clone size: NA
J gene: TRBJ1-6
CDR3 DNA: TGTGCCAGCAGTTACTTCGGTCAATATAATTCACCCCTCCACTTT
CDR3 protein: CASSYFGQYNSPLHF

V gene: TRBV21-1
D gene: NA
clone size: few
J gene: TRBJ2-3
CDR3 DNA: TGTGCCAGCAGGATGAGGGTACCGGGACAGACATTTTCAGATACGCAGTATTTT
CDR3 protein: CASRMRVPGQTFSDTQYF

V gene: TRBV7-2
D gene: NA
clone size: NA
J gene: TRBJ2-4
CDR3 DNA: TGTGCCAGCAGTTCAGGGGGGGCTCAGTACTTC
CDR3 protein: CASSSGGAQYF

V gene: TRBV6-1
D gene: NA
clone size: once
J gene: TRBJ2-1
CDR3 DNA: TGTGCCAGCAGTCCCCCGGCGGGTAGCCCATATGGGTCCTACAATGAGCAGTTCTTC
CDR3 protein: CASSPPAGSPYGSYNEQFF

V gene: TRBV6-1
D gene: NA
clone size: NA
J gene: TRBJ2-7
CDR3 DNA: TGTGCCAGCAGCAACCTGGGACCGTCGAACCGTGGGAACTTC
CDR3 protein: CASSNLGPSNRGNF

V gene: TRBV19
D gene: NA
clone size: NA
J gene: TRBJ1-5
CDR3 DNA: TGTGCCAGCAACGTGGCCCCTCAGCCCCAGCATTTT
CDR3 protein: CASNVAPQPQHF

V gene: TRBV19
D gene: TRBD2
clone size: NA
J gene: TRBJ2-1
CDR3 DNA: TGTGCCAGTAGTATGTGGGGGGGGGAACAGTTCTTC
CDR3 protein: CASSMWGGEQFF

V gene: TRBV6-1
D gene: NA
clone size: NA
J gene: TRBJ1-1
CDR3 DNA: TGTGCCAGCAGTGAAGGAGGCTGGGCTCGGACGTTGAACACTGAAGCTTTCTTT
CDR3 protein: CASSEGGWARTLNTEAFF

V gene: TRBV6-1
D gene: NA
clone size: NA
J gene: TRBJ2-1
CDR3 DNA: TGTGCCAGCCAAGTAGGGTTTCGCCTCTACAATGAGCAGTTCTTC
CDR3 protein: CASQVGFRLYNEQFF

V gene: TRBV20-1
D gene: NA
clone size: NA
J gene: TRBJ2-1
CDR3 DNA: TGCAGTGCTAGGAGGGGGGGTCCGGGTCTCAATGAGCAGTTCTTC
CDR3 protein: CSARRGGPGLNEQFF

V gene: TRBV7-2
D gene: NA
clone size: NA
J gene: TRBJ1-4
CDR3 DNA: TGTGCCAGCACCCAAGGGCCCCTTGGGGCTAATGAAAAACTGTTTTTT
CDR3 protein: CASTQGPLGANEKLFF

V gene: TRBV20-1
D gene: NA
clone size: NA
J gene: TRBJ2-7
CDR3 DNA: TGCAGTGCTAGAGCGGACGAACAGCAGTACTTC
CDR3 protein: CSARADEQQYF

V gene: TRBV15
D gene: NA
clone size: NA
J gene: TRBJ2-5
CDR3 DNA: TGTGCCACCAGCAGAGATGTGGCAGAGACCCAGTACTTC
CDR3 protein: CATSRDVAETQYF

V gene: TRBV20-1
D gene: NA
clone size: few
J gene: TRBJ2-5
CDR3 DNA: TGCAGTGCTAGAGAAGGCGGGACCCAAGAGACCCAGTACTTC
CDR3 protein: CSAREGGTQETQYF

V gene: TRBV7-2
D gene: NA
clone size: NA
J gene: TRBJ1-2
CDR3 DNA: TGTGCCAGCAGCTTGCCAGGGCTTATACGGGGCTACACCTTC
CDR3 protein: CASSLPGLIRGYTF

V gene: TRBV2
D gene: TRBD1
clone size: NA
J gene: TRBJ1-2
CDR3 DNA: TGTGCCAGCCGGTACAGGGGTGAAAACTATGGCTACACCTTC
CDR3 protein: CASRYRGENYGYTF

V gene: TRBV5-1
D gene: NA
clone size: once
J gene: TRBJ1-6
CDR3 DNA: TGCGCCAGCAGCTTGGGCGGGGATTCACCCCTCCACTTT
CDR3 protein: CASSLGGDSPLHF

V gene: TRBV30
D gene: TRBD1
clone size: NA
J gene: TRBJ2-7
CDR3 DNA: TGTGCCTGGCGGACAGGCCCCTACGAGCAGTACTTC
CDR3 protein: CAWRTGPYEQYF

V gene: TRBV18
D gene: TRBD2
clone size: NA
J gene: TRBJ2-7
CDR3 DNA: TGTGCCAGCTCACCACAAGTAGCGGGAGGGCCCTGGGAGCAGTACTTC
CDR3 protein: CASSPQVAGGPWEQYF

V gene: TRBV7-3
D gene: NA
clone size: few
J gene: TRBJ1-2
CDR3 DNA: TGTGCCAGCAGCTTATTCCCAACAGATGGCTACACCTTC
CDR3 protein: CASSLFPTDGYTF

V gene: TRBV24-1
D gene: NA
clone size: NA
J gene: TRBJ1-2
CDR3 DNA: TGTGCCACCAGTGATTCGAGGGGTCGGCGCTATGGCTACACCTTC
CDR3 protein: CATSDSRGRRYGYTF

V gene: TRBV27
D gene: NA
clone size: NA
J gene: TRBJ2-7
CDR3 DNA: TGTGCCAGCAGTTATAAGGACCCCTCCTACGAGCAGTACTTC
CDR3 protein: CASSYKDPSYEQYF

V gene: TRBV15
D gene: TRBD1
clone size: NA
J gene: TRBJ1-5
CDR3 DNA: TGTGCCACCAGCAGATCCGGGACAGCTAGTCAGCCCCAGCATTTT
CDR3 protein: CATSRSGTASQPQHF

V gene: TRBV18
D gene: NA
clone size: NA
J gene: TRBJ1-5
CDR3 DNA: TGTGCCAGCTCACCAGGGCAGGTGATTCAGCCCCAGCATTTT
CDR3 protein: CASSPGQVIQPQHF

V gene: TRBV19
D gene: TRBD2
clone size: NA
J gene: TRBJ2-7
CDR3 DNA: TGTGCCAGTAGTCAGGGGAGCGGGAGCCTCTACGAGCAGTACTTC
CDR3 protein: CASSQGSGSLYEQYF

V gene: TRBV20-1
D gene: NA
clone size: NA
J gene: TRBJ1-5
CDR3 DNA: TGCAGTGCTAGTGGCAGGGGAAGCAATCAGCCCCAGCATTTT
CDR3 protein: CSASGRGSNQPQHF

V gene: TRBV7-9
D gene: NA
clone size: once
J gene: TRBJ1-5
CDR3 DNA: TGTGCCAGCAGCCAGCTACCCAATCAGCCCCAGCATTTT
CDR3 protein: CASSQLPNQPQHF

V gene: TRBV24-1
D gene: NA
clone size: NA
J gene: TRBJ2-5
CDR3 DNA: TGTGCCACCAGTGACCCCCTTGAGACCCAGTACTTC
CDR3 protein: CATSDPLETQYF

V gene: TRBV20-1
D gene: TRBD2
clone size: NA
J gene: TRBJ2-5
CDR3 DNA: TGCAGTGCTCCCCCTGGCGGGAGTGTTGAGACCCAGTACTTC
CDR3 protein: CSAPPGGSVETQYF

V gene: TRBV6-5
D gene: NA
clone size: NA
J gene: TRBJ1-6
CDR3 DNA: TGTGCCAGCAGTTACGGACCGGCTAATTCACCCCTCCACTTT
CDR3 protein: CASSYGPANSPLHF

V gene: TRBV15
D gene: NA
clone size: NA
J gene: TRBJ2-3
CDR3 DNA: TGTGCCACCAGCAGAGATTATCAAGACGGCACAGATACGCAGTATTTT
CDR3 protein: CATSRDYQDGTDTQYF

V gene: TRBV11-2
D gene: TRBD2
clone size: few
J gene: TRBJ2-5
CDR3 DNA: TGTGCCAGCAGCCCCGGAGGTAGCGGGAGGTGGGAGACCCAGTACTTC
CDR3 protein: CASSPGGSGRWETQYF

V gene: TRBV5-4
D gene: TRBD1
clone size: NA
J gene: TRBJ1-1
CDR3 DNA: TGTGCCAGCAGCCTACCGACAGGGAGCAGGACTGAAGCTTTCTTT
CDR3 protein: CASSLPTGSRTEAFF

V gene: TRBV19
D gene: TRBD1
clone size: few
J gene: TRBJ1-2
CDR3 DNA: TGTGCCAGTAGTACGTCGCCGGGACAGGGAATTGGAGTAGGCGGCTACACCTTC
CDR3 protein: CASSTSPGQGIGVGGYTF

V gene: TRBV6-2/TRBV6-3
D gene: NA
clone size: NA
J gene: TRBJ2-2
CDR3 DNA: TGTGCCAGCAGTCCCCTCACAGGGTTGAGGGGGAATACGAACACCGGGGAGCTGTTTTTT
CDR3 protein: CASSPLTGLRGNTNTGELFF